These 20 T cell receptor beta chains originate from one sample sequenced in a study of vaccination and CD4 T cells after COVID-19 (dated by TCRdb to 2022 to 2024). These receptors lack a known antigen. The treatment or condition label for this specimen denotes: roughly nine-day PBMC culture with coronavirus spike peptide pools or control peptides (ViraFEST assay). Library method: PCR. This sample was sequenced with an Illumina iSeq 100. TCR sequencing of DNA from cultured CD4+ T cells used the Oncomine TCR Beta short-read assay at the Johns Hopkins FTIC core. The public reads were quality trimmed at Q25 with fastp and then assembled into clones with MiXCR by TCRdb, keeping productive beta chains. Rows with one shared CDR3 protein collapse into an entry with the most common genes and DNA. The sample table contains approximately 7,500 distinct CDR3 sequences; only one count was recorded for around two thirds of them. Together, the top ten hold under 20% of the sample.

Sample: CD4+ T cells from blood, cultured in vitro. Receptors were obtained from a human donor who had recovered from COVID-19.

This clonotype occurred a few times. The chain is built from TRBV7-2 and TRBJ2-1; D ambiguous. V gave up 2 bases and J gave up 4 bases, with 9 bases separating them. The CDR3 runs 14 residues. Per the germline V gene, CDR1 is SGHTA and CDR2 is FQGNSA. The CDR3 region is CASSLIGSYNEQFF. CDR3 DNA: TGTGCCAGCAGCTTAATAGGGTCGTACAATGAGCAGTTCTTC.

The CDR3 DNA reads TGTGCCAGCTGCCCACTAGCCCTAATCACAGATACGCAGTATTTT. Translation gives CASCPLALITDTQYF. The chain combines TRBV6-1 with TRBJ2-3; D perhaps matches TRBD2 (6 bases). Germline assignment: CDR1 MNHNS and CDR2 SASEGT. Trimming removed 8 bases at V and 2 bases at J, with 17 bases between. CDR3 size: 15 residues.

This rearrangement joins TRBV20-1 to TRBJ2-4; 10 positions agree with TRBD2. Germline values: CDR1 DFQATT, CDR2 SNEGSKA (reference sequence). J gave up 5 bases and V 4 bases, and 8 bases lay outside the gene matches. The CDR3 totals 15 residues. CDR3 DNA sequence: TGCAGTGCTACCTCCTTAGCGGGGGGCCAAAACATTCAGTACTTC. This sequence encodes CSATSLAGGQNIQYF.

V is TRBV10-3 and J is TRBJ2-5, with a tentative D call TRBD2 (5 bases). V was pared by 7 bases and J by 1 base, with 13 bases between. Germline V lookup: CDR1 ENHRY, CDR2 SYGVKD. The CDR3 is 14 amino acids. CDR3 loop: CAIKERAAQETQYF. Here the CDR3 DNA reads TGTGCCATCAAAGAGAGGGCAGCCCAAGAGACCCAGTACTTC.

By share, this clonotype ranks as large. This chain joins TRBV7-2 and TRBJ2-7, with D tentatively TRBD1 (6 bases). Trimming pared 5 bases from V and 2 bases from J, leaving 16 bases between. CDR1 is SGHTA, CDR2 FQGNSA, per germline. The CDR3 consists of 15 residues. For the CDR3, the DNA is TGTGCCAGCAGCCCAACCCGGGACACAACCTACGAGCAGTACTTC. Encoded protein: CASSPTRDTTYEQYF.

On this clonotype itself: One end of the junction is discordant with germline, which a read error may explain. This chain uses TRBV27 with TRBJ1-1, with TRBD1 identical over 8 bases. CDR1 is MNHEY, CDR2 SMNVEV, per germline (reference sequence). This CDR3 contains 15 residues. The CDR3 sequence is CVSSPTGQGITEAFF. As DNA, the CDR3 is TGTGTCAGCAGTCCCACCGGACAGGGAATAACTGAAGCTTTCTTT.

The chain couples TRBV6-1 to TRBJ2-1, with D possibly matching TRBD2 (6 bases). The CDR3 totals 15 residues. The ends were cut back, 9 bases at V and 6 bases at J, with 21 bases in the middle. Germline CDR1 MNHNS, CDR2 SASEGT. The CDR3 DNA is TGTGCCAGTCAACGGGAGACCGCTCCGTCCAATGAGCAGTTCTTC. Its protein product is CASQRETAPSNEQFF.

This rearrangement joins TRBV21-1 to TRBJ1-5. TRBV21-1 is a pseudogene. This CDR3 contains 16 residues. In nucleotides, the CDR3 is TGTGCCAGCAGCAATCCCCGAGGCGGTTACAATCAGCCCCAGCATTTT. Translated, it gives CASSNPRGGYNQPQHF.

CDR3 amino acids: CASRGVDRGSPLHF. The CDR3 bases are TGTGCCAGCAGGGGGGTGGACAGGGGTTCACCCCTCCACTTT. This chain uses TRBV6-1 with TRBJ1-6; TRBD1 agrees at 9 bases. V shed 6 bases and J 9 bases; nucleotides not matched to a gene: 6. The germline CDR1 and CDR2 sequences are MNHNS and SASEGT. This CDR3 is 14 amino acids long.

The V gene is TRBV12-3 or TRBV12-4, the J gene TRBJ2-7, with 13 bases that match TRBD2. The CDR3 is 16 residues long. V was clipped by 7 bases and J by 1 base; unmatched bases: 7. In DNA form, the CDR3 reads TGTGCCAGCATCCCCGGACTAGCGGGGGATTCCTACGAGCAGTACTTC. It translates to CASIPGLAGDSYEQYF.

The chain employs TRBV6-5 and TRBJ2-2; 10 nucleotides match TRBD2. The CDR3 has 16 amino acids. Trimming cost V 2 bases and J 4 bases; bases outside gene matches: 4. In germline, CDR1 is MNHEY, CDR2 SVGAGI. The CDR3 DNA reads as TGTGCCAGCAGTTACCCTAGCGGGAGAGGCACCGGGGAGCTGTTTTTT. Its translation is CASSYPSGRGTGELFF.

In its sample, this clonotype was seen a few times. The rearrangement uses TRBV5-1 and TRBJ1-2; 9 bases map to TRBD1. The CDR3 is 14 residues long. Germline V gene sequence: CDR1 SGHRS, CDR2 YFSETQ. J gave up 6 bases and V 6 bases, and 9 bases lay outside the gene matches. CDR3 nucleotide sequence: TGCGCCAGCACTCCACCGGGACAGGGACATGGCTACACCTTC. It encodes CASTPPGQGHGYTF.

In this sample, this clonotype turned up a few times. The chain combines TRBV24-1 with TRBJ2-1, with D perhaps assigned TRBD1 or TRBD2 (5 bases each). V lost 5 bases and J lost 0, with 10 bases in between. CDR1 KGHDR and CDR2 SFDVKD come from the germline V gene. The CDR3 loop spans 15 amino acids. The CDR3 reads CATSGRGRSYNEQFF. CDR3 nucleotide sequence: TGTGCCACCAGTGGAAGGGGACGCTCCTACAATGAGCAGTTCTTC.

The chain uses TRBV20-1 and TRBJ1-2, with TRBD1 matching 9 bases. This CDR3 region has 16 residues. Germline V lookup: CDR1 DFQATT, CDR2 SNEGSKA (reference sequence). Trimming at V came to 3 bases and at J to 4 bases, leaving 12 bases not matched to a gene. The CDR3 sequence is CSASTSGQGRAYGYTF. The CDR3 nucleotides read TGCAGTGCTAGTACCTCGGGACAGGGCCGTGCCTATGGCTACACCTTC.

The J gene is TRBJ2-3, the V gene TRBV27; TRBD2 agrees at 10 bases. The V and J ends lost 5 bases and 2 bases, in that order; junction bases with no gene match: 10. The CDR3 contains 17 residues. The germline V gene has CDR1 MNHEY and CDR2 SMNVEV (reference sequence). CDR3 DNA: TGTGCCAGCAGTGACCGGAGCGGGGGGGTGGTCACAGATACGCAGTATTTT. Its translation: CASSDRSGGVVTDTQYF.

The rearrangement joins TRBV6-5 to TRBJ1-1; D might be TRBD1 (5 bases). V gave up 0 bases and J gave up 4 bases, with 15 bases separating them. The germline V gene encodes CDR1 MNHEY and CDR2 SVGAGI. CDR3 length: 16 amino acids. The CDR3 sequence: CASSYSITGRRTEAFF. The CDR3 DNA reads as TGTGCCAGCAGTTACTCGATCACAGGTCGTCGCACTGAAGCTTTCTTT.

The CDR3 DNA follows: TGCAGTGCCGGGGGGGGACAGACGGGCGAGACCCAGTACTTC. As protein: CSAGGGQTGETQYF. The J gene is TRBJ2-5, the V gene TRBV20-1, with D perhaps matching TRBD2 (8 bases). V was trimmed by 6 bases and J by 5 bases, leaving 19 bases between them. CDR1 is DFQATT and CDR2 is SNEGSKA in the germline V gene (reference sequence). The CDR3 runs to 14 residues.

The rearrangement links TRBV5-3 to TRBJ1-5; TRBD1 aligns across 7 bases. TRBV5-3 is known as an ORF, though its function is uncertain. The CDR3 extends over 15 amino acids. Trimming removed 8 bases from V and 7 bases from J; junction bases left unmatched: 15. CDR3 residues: CASSRGRQGRQPQHF. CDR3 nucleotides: TGTGCCAGCAGCAGAGGCCGACAGGGAAGGCAGCCCCAGCATTTT.

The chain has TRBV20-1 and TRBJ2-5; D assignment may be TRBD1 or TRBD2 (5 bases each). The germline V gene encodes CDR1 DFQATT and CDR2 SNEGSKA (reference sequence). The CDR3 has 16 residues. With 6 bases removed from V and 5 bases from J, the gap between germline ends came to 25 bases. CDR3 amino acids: CSAASLRDRLLETQYF. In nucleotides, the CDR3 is TGCAGTGCAGCAAGCCTCCGGGACCGACTTTTGGAGACCCAGTACTTC.

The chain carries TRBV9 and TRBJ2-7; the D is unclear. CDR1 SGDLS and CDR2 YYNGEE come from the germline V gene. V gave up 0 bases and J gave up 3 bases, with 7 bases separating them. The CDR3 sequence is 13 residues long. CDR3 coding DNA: TGTGCCAGCAGCGTAGGTCCCGGCTACGAGCAGTACTTC. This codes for CASSVGPGYEQYF.